The present T cell receptor beta chain was sequenced within a study of shared clonotypes between healthy human individuals. This clone was counted between two and nine times. Its specificity is unknown. Every contributor of samples was a Caucasian grown-up residing in Nashville, Tennessee. Study findings and constraints: Non-shared clonotypes had lower generation probabilities than those shared by all four donors.

J lost 4 bases, V lost 6 bases, and 4 bases had no gene match. The CDR3 is 13 amino acids. The germline CDR1 and CDR2 sequences are SGHVS and FQNEAQ. Over several immunoSEQ plates, each subset's genomic DNA was distributed in even portions. In the authors' methods: Filtering differed for immunoSEQ, which gave only junction sequences without quality scores. The repertoire was sequenced with immunoSEQ multiplex PCR; TCRdb's copy has only in-frame clones and lacks some. V and J calls and clone size come straight from that table; D and trimming were deduced from the DNA. The sample lists 2 million to 2.5 million clones, around 90% occurring once.

The TCR sequence derives from a man younger than 35 in good health. Some clones in this sample may be carry-over from other donors' samples. Sequenced: naive CD4+ T cells from PBMCs. The subset: CD45RA+ positively selected. The gene calls are TRBV7-8 and TRBJ1-1; 8 nucleotides line up with TRBD1. The CDR3 here is CASRSTGGTEAFF. As DNA, the CDR3 is TGTGCCAGCAGATCTACAGGGGGCACTGAAGCTTTCTTT.